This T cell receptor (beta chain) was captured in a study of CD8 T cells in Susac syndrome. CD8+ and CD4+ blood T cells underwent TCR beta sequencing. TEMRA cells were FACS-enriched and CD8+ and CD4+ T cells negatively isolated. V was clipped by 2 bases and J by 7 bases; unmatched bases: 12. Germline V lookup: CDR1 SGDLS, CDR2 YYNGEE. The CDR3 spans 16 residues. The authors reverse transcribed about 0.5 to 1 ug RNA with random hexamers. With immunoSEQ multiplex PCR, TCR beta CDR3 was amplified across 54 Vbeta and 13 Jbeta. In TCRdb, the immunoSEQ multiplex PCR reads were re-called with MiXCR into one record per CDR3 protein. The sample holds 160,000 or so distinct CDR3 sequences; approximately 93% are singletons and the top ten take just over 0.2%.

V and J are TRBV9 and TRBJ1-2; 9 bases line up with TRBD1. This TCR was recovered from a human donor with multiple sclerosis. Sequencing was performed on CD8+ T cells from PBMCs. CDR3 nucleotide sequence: TGTGCCAGCAGCGTTTCCGGGACAGGGATCTTGGGTGGCTACACCTTC. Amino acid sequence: CASSVSGTGILGGYTF.